The 25 T cell receptor beta chains below all came from one sample that was sequenced in a study of synovial regulatory T cells in juvenile arthritis. Assay used: immunoSEQ multiplex PCR; TCRdb lists only in-frame clones, some missing. This table lists about 9,600 clones. Material for sequencing was Treg cells from blood. Subset in this sample: remaining (HLA-DR-negative) circulating blood Treg cells. The receptors stem from a donor between 2 and 29 years old with juvenile idiopathic arthritis.

This clone is deemed medium-sized (0.01 to 0.1%) by its frequency. The rearrangement uses TRBV5-4 and TRBJ1-3; TCRdb designates TRBD1, a call that cannot be tested without DNA. The CDR3 covers 13 residues. The DNA is not on file. Germline-derived CDR1 and CDR2 are SGHNT and YYREEE (reference sequence). This chain's CDR3 is CASSIDREHTIYF.

The J gene is TRBJ2-1, the V gene TRBV2; the TCRdb call, TRBD1, lacks DNA for checking. The CDR3 contains 15 residues. The record lacks a DNA sequence. CDR1 and CDR2 from the germline V gene are SNHLY and FYNNEI. The CDR3 sequence: CASRVTGQVYNEQFF. Full variable domain (rest looked up from reference TRBV2 and TRBJ2-1): EPEVTQTPSHQVTQMGQEVILRCVPISNHLYFYWYRQILGQKVEFLVSFYNNEISEKSEIFDDQFSVERPDGSNFTLKIRSTKLEDSAMYFCASRVTGQVYNEQFFGPGTRLTVL.

J is TRBJ2-5 and V is TRBV5-1; the TRBD2 assignment by TCRdb is unverifiable without DNA. Germline V gene lookup returns CDR1 SGHRS and CDR2 YFSETQ. This CDR3 contains 15 residues. DNA for this receptor is not on file. CDR3 sequence reads: CASSPATVYQETQYF.

The chain couples TRBV7-2 to TRBJ2-7; TCRdb lists TRBD1, though no DNA is available to test this call. Germline V gene sequence: CDR1 SGHTA, CDR2 FQGNSA. This CDR3 has 14 amino acids. There is no recorded DNA. CDR3: CASSISPGGYEQYF.

J is TRBJ1-2 and V is TRBV19; TCRdb returns TRBD1, unconfirmable since there is no DNA. Germline lookup yields CDR1 LNHDA and CDR2 SQIVND (reference sequence). The CDR3 contains 16 residues. No DNA was logged. CDR3: CASSIRSGTINYGYTF.

V and J are TRBV7-8 and TRBJ2-3; TCRdb outputs TRBD2, but without DNA this stays unchecked. Per germline, CDR1 SGHVS and CDR2 FQNEAQ. This CDR3 is built from 16 residues. A DNA sequence was not provided. CDR3 amino acids: CASSQGLAGLTDTQYF.

The chain carries TRBV18 and TRBJ1-6. In germline, CDR1 is KGHSH, CDR2 LQKENI. This CDR3 has 13 amino acids. A DNA sequence was not provided. This CDR3 is CASSPGGIAPLHF. Complete variable domain (other parts from reference TRBV18 and TRBJ1-6): NAGVMQNPRHLVRRRGQEARLRCSPMKGHSHVYWYRQLPEEGLKFMVYLQKENIIDESGMPKERFSAEFPKEGPSILRIQQVVRGDSAAYFCASSPGGIAPLHFGNGTRLTVT.

This chain uses TRBV18 with TRBJ1-2. The CDR3 loop spans 15 amino acids. Only the protein is available. Germline V gives CDR1 KGHSH, CDR2 LQKENI. This CDR3 is CASSPEPARLYGYTF.

The V gene is TRBV18, the J gene TRBJ2-1; there is no DNA to check the TCRdb D call of TRBD2. The CDR3 is made up of 11 amino acids. No DNA accompanies this entry. Germline-derived CDR1 and CDR2 are KGHSH and LQKENI. The chain's CDR3 is CASSPAGEQFF.

CDR3 protein: CASSHPPGQAWETQYF. The rearrangement uses TRBV5-1 and TRBJ2-5; TCRdb picks TRBD1, but there is no DNA to check that call. Germline CDR1 and CDR2: SGHRS and YFSETQ. The CDR3 is 16 amino acids. DNA is not on record. Supplemented by reference TRBV5-1 and TRBJ2-5, the full variable domain reads KAGVTQTPRYLIKTRGQQVTLSCSPISGHRSVSWYQQTPGQGLQFLFEYFSETQRNKGNFPGRFSGRQFSNSRSEMNVSTLELGDSALYLCASSHPPGQAWETQYFGPGTRLLVL.

The chain is built from TRBV29-1 and TRBJ2-3; TCRdb gives TRBD2 as the D gene, but with no DNA this cannot be confirmed. The CDR3 has 16 residues. This entry has no DNA. Germline CDR1 and CDR2: SQVTM and ANQGSEA. CDR3 in amino acids: CSVEVLPGVSTDTQYF.

By frequency, this clone is medium-sized. The chain links TRBV19 to TRBJ1-2; TCRdb calls TRBD1, which cannot be checked without DNA. Germline-derived CDR1 and CDR2 are LNHDA and SQIVND (reference sequence). This CDR3 is 16 amino acids long. No DNA was logged. The CDR3: CASSIGGEVPFYGYTF.

The chain recombines TRBV5-1 with TRBJ2-3; the TCRdb D gene call, TRBD2, has no DNA to confirm it. CDR3 length equals 19 residues. DNA is not recorded here. Germline CDR1 SGHRS, CDR2 YFSETQ. This chain's CDR3 is CASSLVTSGGPTSTDTQYF.

This chain connects TRBV11-2 to TRBJ1-6. The length of the CDR3 is 17 residues. The entry carries no DNA sequence. Germline CDR1 and CDR2: SGHAT and FQNNGV. The CDR3 is CASSLEGVSSYNSPLHF.

According to its frequency, this clone is medium-sized (0.01 to 0.1%). The V gene is TRBV14, the J gene TRBJ1-3. There are 13 residues in the CDR3. No nucleotide data were recorded. Germline V gene sequence: CDR1 SGHDN, CDR2 FVKESK. CDR3 protein: CASSHGNGNTIYF.

This chain links TRBV7-9 with TRBJ2-5. Looked up from germline, CDR1 is SEHNR and CDR2 is FQNEAQ (reference sequence). This CDR3 comprises 14 residues. No DNA is given. The CDR3 loop reads CASSLRRIQETQYF.

This clone counts as medium-sized by frequency. This chain links TRBV5-1 with TRBJ2-1; the D gene TCRdb calls, TRBD2, cannot be checked with no DNA. CDR3 length equals 17 residues. No DNA is recorded. Germline values: CDR1 SGHRS, CDR2 YFSETQ. The CDR3 loop reads CASSLFPSGGRTDEQFF.

The chain has TRBV5-5 and TRBJ1-1; TCRdb names TRBD1, which stays unverified in the absence of DNA. The CDR3 has 15 amino acids. No DNA was logged. Per germline, CDR1 SGHKS and CDR2 YYEKEE (reference sequence). The CDR3 sequence: CASSLEQGEDREAFF.

V usage is TRBV6-1 and J usage is TRBJ2-1; TCRdb designates TRBD2, a call that cannot be tested without DNA. This CDR3 is built from 14 residues. A DNA sequence was not provided. Germline CDR1 reads MNHNS; CDR2 reads SASEGT. The CDR3 sequence is CASRTAGSVVEQFF.

The chain recombines TRBV28 with TRBJ1-5; TCRdb reports TRBD1, a call that lacks DNA to check it against. This CDR3 is 17 amino acids long. DNA is not recorded here. Germline V gene data show CDR1 as MDHEN and CDR2 as SYDVKM. Here the CDR3 reads CASSSPPYRQGPQPQHF.

This rearrangement joins TRBV7-3 to TRBJ2-1; TCRdb designates TRBD2, a call that cannot be tested without DNA. Germline CDR1 reads SGHTA; CDR2 reads FQGTGA. CDR3 length: 14 residues. The protein alone is recorded here. The CDR3 loop is CASSEGLAGRAPIF.

The chain recombines TRBV5-1 with TRBJ1-4; TCRdb lists TRBD1, though no DNA is available to test this call. The CDR3 is made up of 14 amino acids. Nucleotide data are not available. Looked up from germline, CDR1 is SGHRS and CDR2 is YFSETQ. The CDR3 sequence: CASSRTGIAEKLFF.

The chain carries TRBV7-2 and TRBJ1-5. The germline V gene encodes CDR1 SGHTA and CDR2 FQGNSA. The CDR3 sequence is 16 residues long. No DNA appears here. CDR3 region: CASSLAGGAGNQPQHF.

The chain combines TRBV2 with TRBJ1-1; absent DNA, TCRdb's TRBD1 call cannot be checked. The CDR3 totals 17 residues. Nucleotide data are not available. Germline lookup yields CDR1 SNHLY and CDR2 FYNNEI. The CDR3 protein is CASSEPRLTGHDTEAFF. Drawing the rest from reference TRBV2 and TRBJ1-1, the complete variable domain is EPEVTQTPSHQVTQMGQEVILRCVPISNHLYFYWYRQILGQKVEFLVSFYNNEISEKSEIFDDQFSVERPDGSNFTLKIRSTKLEDSAMYFCASSEPRLTGHDTEAFFGQGTRLTVV.

V and J are TRBV5-5 and TRBJ2-4; TCRdb lists TRBD1, though no DNA is available to test this call. CDR3 length equals 18 residues. Nucleotide data are not available. Germline CDR1 reads SGHKS; CDR2 reads YYEKEE (reference sequence). The CDR3 protein is CASTRDRSMFFDKNIQYF.